This section outlines one T cell receptor (beta chain) sequence together with its context. What it binds is not known. The sample has other DNA sequences that encode this CDR3 too. This entry belongs to a study of shared clonotypes between healthy human individuals. Study-level points and caveats: The represented genetic and exposure-history diversity was limited by the small number of donors.

Only in-frame clones appear in the TCRdb table, and some are missing; sequencing was by immunoSEQ multiplex PCR. The sample records about 2.3 million clones, 85% to 95% being singletons. Trimming shortened V by 1 base and J by 1 base, and 5 bases separated the two germline ends. The germline V gene has CDR1 SGHDT and CDR2 YYEEEE. The CDR3 runs to 13 residues. V usage is TRBV5-6 and J usage is TRBJ1-2; the D gene is possibly TRBD1 (5 bases). Sequenced sample: naive CD4+ T cells from PBMCs. Subset noted: CD45RA+ positively selected. This receptor was obtained from a young man in good health. Some clones in this sample may be carry-over from other donors' samples. The CDR3 loop is CASSLRGNYGYTF. CDR3 in DNA: TGTGCCAGCAGCTTGAGGGGTAACTATGGCTACACCTTC.